Described below is a single TCR beta chain sequence and its context. Its target is unknown. As defined, naive CD8 cells were CD45RO-negative and positively selected for CCR7, with terminally differentiated effector memory CD45RA+ cells excluded. This entry is derived from a study of shared clonotypes between healthy human individuals. As for the study in general: CD4 naive cells filled three plates per donor, CD4 memory three, CD8 naive two and CD8 memory one. Study observations and caveats: Donors were few, which limited the genetic and exposure-history diversity represented.

Replicate PCRs from sorted subsets contained roughly 200 ng DNA, which is around 30,000 T cell genomes. Generated by immunoSEQ multiplex PCR, the TCRdb table keeps only in-frame clones and is missing some. The sample carries roughly 770,000 clones, just over 95% recorded once. CDR1 is SQVTM and CDR2 is ANQGSEA in the germline V gene. With 6 bases removed from V and 3 bases from J, the gap between germline ends came to 15 bases. The CDR3 spans 13 residues. This clonotype was obtained from a young man in good health. The sequenced sample was naive CD8+ T cells sorted from blood. This chain joins TRBV29-1 and TRBJ2-7; D is tentatively TRBD1 or TRBD2 (5 bases each). This CDR3 is CSVKGLGDYEQYF. The DNA of the CDR3 is TGCAGCGTCAAAGGGCTGGGGGACTACGAGCAGTACTTC.